These 15 T cell receptor beta chains share one sample of origin, sequenced in a study of identical twins. Using its own MiXCR run on the 5' RACE reads, TCRdb lists one record per CDR3 protein. The sample records some 630,000 distinct CDR3 sequences, around 7.5% being singletons. The same specimen was also included in a second study, on yellow fever vaccine responses in identical twins.

The source material was PBMCs. The receptor source for this set is a woman aged 18-29 years in good health.

The chain employs TRBV7-8 and TRBJ2-1; 9 bases line up with TRBD2. Germline V gene lookup returns CDR1 SGHVS and CDR2 FQNEAQ. This CDR3 comprises 19 residues. Germline trimming cut 5 bases from V and 2 bases from J; bases unmatched to any gene: 16. The CDR3, as DNA: TGTGCCAGCAGCCGATGGACCCGGACTAGCGCGAACGCCTACAATGAGCAGTTCTTC. It encodes CASSRWTRTSANAYNEQFF.

This clonotype was seen a handful of times. The CDR3 DNA sequence: TGTGCCAGCAGCTTGGTGGAAAGGGGGCCGGCTGAAGCTTTCTTT. This codes for CASSLVERGPAEAFF. The chain uses TRBV5-4 and TRBJ1-1; 7 bases are shared with TRBD1. Trimming cost V 0 bases and J 6 bases; bases outside gene matches: 8. Germline values: CDR1 SGHNT, CDR2 YYREEE (reference sequence). CDR3 size: 15 residues. Based on the CDR3 plus reference TRBV5-4 and TRBJ1-1, the full variable domain is ETGVTQSPTHLIKTRGQQVTLRCSSQSGHNTVSWYQQALGQGPQFIFQYYREEENGRGNFPPRFSGLQFPNYSSELNVNALELDDSALYLCASSLVERGPAEAFFGQGTRLTVV.

This chain uses TRBV4-2 with TRBJ2-1, with TRBD2 matching 10 bases. J lost 6 bases, V lost 0 bases, and 8 bases had no gene match. The CDR3 length is 17 residues. In germline, CDR1 is LGHNA, CDR2 YNFKEQ. The CDR3 loop reads CASSQDRAGGLVNEQFF. CDR3 sequence (DNA): TGTGCCAGCAGCCAAGACCGAGCGGGGGGGCTTGTCAATGAGCAGTTCTTC.

The chain employs TRBV7-3 and TRBJ2-4; the match to TRBD1 covers 11 bases. There are 15 residues in the CDR3. CDR1 and CDR2 from the germline V gene are SGHTA and FQGTGA. Unmatched junction bases numbered 7, after V lost 4 bases and J lost 8 bases. Here the CDR3 reads CASSSGQGESDIQYF. The CDR3 DNA sequence: TGTGCCAGCAGCTCGGGACAGGGGGAGTCGGACATTCAGTACTTC.

This clonotype turned up a few times. The CDR3 DNA is TGCGGCGGTAGCGGGGGGGCGACAGATACGCAGTATTTT. This codes for CGGSGGATDTQYF. The chain uses TRBV20-1 and TRBJ2-3; 11 bases map to TRBD2. CDR1 DFQATT and CDR2 SNEGSKA come from the germline V gene (reference sequence). This CDR3 has 13 residues.

The CDR3 sequence is CASSPPSAGVSGNTIYF. In DNA form, the CDR3 reads TGTGCCAGCTCACCACCGTCGGCAGGCGTCTCTGGAAACACCATATATTTT. The gene calls are TRBV18 and TRBJ1-3; no reliable D call. Germline CDR1 and CDR2: KGHSH and LQKENI. The CDR3 covers 17 residues. Trimming pared 0 bases from V and 0 bases from J, leaving 12 bases between.

This clonotype was counted many times. The chain employs TRBV29-1 and TRBJ2-2; a possible D gene is TRBD1 (6 bases). This CDR3 has 14 amino acids. Germline CDR1 and CDR2: SQVTM and ANQGSEA. The V and J ends lost 7 bases and 4 bases respectively, with 16 bases between them. The CDR3 here is CSASGAGATGELFF. DNA for the CDR3: TGCAGCGCTAGTGGTGCAGGGGCCACCGGGGAGCTGTTTTTT.

V gene TRBV7-2 combines with J gene TRBJ2-1; TRBD2 matches 9 bases. CDR1 and CDR2 from the germline V gene are SGHTA and FQGNSA. Trimming at V came to 7 bases and at J to 9 bases, leaving 7 bases not matched to a gene. The CDR3 contains 13 residues. The CDR3 sequence is CASNSGRRGEQFF. For the CDR3, the DNA is TGTGCCAGCAACAGCGGGAGGAGGGGTGAGCAGTTCTTC.

This clonotype was seen at least ten times. The CDR3 sequence is CASSKQGSTDTQYF. Written as DNA, the CDR3 is TGTGCCAGCAGTAAGCAGGGTAGCACAGATACGCAGTATTTT. The chain employs TRBV2 and TRBJ2-3, with D possibly matching TRBD1 (5 bases). This CDR3 comprises 14 residues. Per germline, CDR1 SNHLY and CDR2 FYNNEI. Deletions cut 5 bases from V and 0 bases from J, with 9 bases between. Full variable domain (rest looked up from reference TRBV2 and TRBJ2-3): EPEVTQTPSHQVTQMGQEVILRCVPISNHLYFYWYRQILGQKVEFLVSFYNNEISEKSEIFDDQFSVERPDGSNFTLKIRSTKLEDSAMYFCASSKQGSTDTQYFGPGTRLTVL.

This clonotype came up a few times. The rearrangement uses TRBV6-1 and TRBJ2-7; perhaps TRBD2 as D (6 bases). The V end was cut by 8 bases, the J end by 0 bases, with 11 bases between. CDR3 length equals 13 residues. Per the germline V gene, CDR1 is MNHNS and CDR2 is SASEGT. The CDR3 nucleotides read TGTGCCAGCCGCCGGGGGAGCTCCTACGAGCAGTACTTC. It specifies CASRRGSSYEQYF.

This clonotype has more than one count but fewer than ten. The chain recombines TRBV19 with TRBJ2-1; TRBD2 matches at 16 bases. CDR1 LNHDA and CDR2 SQIVND come from the germline V gene (reference sequence). This CDR3 region has 17 residues. V shed 4 bases and J 15 bases; nucleotides not matched to a gene: 15. CDR3 nucleotides: TGTGCCAGTAGTAACTCAGCGGGGGGGACTAGCGGGAGGGGAACGTTCTTC. This translates into CASSNSAGGTSGRGTFF.

This clonotype showed up many times. The J gene is TRBJ1-1, the V gene TRBV5-1, with D maybe TRBD1 (5 bases). This CDR3 is built from 15 residues. Trimming pared 3 bases from V and 1 base from J, leaving 13 bases between. Germline V gene data show CDR1 as SGHRS and CDR2 as YFSETQ. The CDR3 sequence is CASSSGGATNTEAFF. CDR3 nucleotide sequence: TGCGCCAGCAGCTCCGGAGGGGCGACGAACACTGAAGCTTTCTTT.

This clonotype was counted only a few times. The V call is TRBV7-6, the J call TRBJ2-1, with TRBD1 matching 9 bases. CDR1 SGHVS and CDR2 FNYEAQ come from the germline V gene. CDR3 length: 15 amino acids. Germline trimming cut 3 bases from V and 5 bases from J; bases unmatched to any gene: 5. For the CDR3, the DNA is TGTGCCAGCAGCTTGGGACAGGGAAAAAACAATGAGCAGTTCTTC. It is translated as CASSLGQGKNNEQFF.

Many counts were recorded for this clonotype. J is TRBJ2-1 and V is TRBV5-1, with a weak D call TRBD1 (6 bases). V was pared by 7 bases and J by 2 bases, with 19 bases between. CDR1 is SGHRS, CDR2 YFSETQ, per germline. The CDR3 spans 16 residues. The CDR3 loop reads CASGPQGESPYNEQFF. CDR3 in DNA: TGCGCCAGCGGTCCACAGGGTGAGTCACCCTACAATGAGCAGTTCTTC. The whole variable domain, remainder taken from reference TRBV5-1 and TRBJ2-1, is KAGVTQTPRYLIKTRGQQVTLSCSPISGHRSVSWYQQTPGQGLQFLFEYFSETQRNKGNFPGRFSGRQFSNSRSEMNVSTLELGDSALYLCASGPQGESPYNEQFFGPGTRLTVL.

This clonotype has only a few counts. J is TRBJ2-5 and V is TRBV5-1; the D gene is possibly TRBD1 (6 bases). The CDR3 is 17 amino acids. V was shortened by 2 bases and J by 1 base, with 18 bases between the two germline ends. The germline V gene encodes CDR1 SGHRS and CDR2 YFSETQ. The CDR3 bases are TGCGCCAGCAGCTTCTCCCCTCCGGGACATGTCCAAGAGACCCAGTACTTC. Its translation is CASSFSPPGHVQETQYF.